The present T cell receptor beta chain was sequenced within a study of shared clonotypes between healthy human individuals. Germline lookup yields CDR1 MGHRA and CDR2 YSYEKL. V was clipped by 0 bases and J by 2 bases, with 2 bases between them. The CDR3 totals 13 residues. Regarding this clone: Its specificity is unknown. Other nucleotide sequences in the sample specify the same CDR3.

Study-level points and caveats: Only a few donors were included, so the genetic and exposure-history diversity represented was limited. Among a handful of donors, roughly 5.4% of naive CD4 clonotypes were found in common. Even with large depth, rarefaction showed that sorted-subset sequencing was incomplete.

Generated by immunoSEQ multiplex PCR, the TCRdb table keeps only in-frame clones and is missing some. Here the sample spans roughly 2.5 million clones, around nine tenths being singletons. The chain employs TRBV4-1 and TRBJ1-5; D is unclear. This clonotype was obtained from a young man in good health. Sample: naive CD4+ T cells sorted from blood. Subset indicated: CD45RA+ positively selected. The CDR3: CASSQERNQPQHF. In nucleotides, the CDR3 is TGCGCCAGCAGCCAAGAACGCAATCAGCCCCAGCATTTT.